Here is one TCR beta chain with its context. No antigen is known for it. The record has no base qualities; no much larger clone is one base away. V gives up 6 bases and J gives up 3 bases, and the segment between their germline ends measures 9 bases. CDR1 is given as ENHRY and CDR2 as SYGVKD, both from the germline V gene. There are 13 amino acids in the CDR3, from cysteine to phenylalanine inclusive. Here the CDR3 DNA is all that survives: 39 bases in frame from base 1. Amplification of TCR beta CDR3 regions was carried out from RNA transcripts. For the first round of RT-PCR on the TCR CDR3, the HTBI primer set was used together with the Qiagen OneStep RT-PCR kit. Libraries were constructed in a second round of multiplex PCR, after which size selection and purification were carried out. Libraries were sequenced paired-end with 100 bp reads on an Illumina HiSeq2000. The published analysis was carried out like this. SOAPnuke was used to process the raw data, with reads discarded if the reads contained adapters or uncalled bases, had a mean Phred below 15, or lacked an exact constant-primer or identifier match. High-quality paired reads were merged using COPE v1.2.5, and each unique nucleotide sequence was defined as a clonotype. MiTCR v1.1 was used to align the clonotypes against IMGT TRBV, TRBD and TRBJ reference segments. The analysis was restricted to V-J combinations with a frequency above 0.0001, which together covered over 99% of the repertoires. A TCS score was defined as the ratio of F50 (clonal expansion) to E x V (chaos), with BLOSUM62-based TCRdist applied between CDR3 peptides within each V-J. Welch's t-statistics and random forest reduced around 510 V-J features to under 15, which were used in a naive Bayes classifier (R e1071). Thyroid-blood repertoire similarity was quantified with the Morisita-Horn index. TCRdb handled the public reads itself, with Q25 trimming in fastp and clone calling in MiXCR, and kept productive beta chains. All rows with the same CDR3 protein become a single entry with the most common DNA and genes. The authors' filters were not applied to this entry. For this sample there are 500,000 to 650,000 distinct CDR3 sequences; 40% to 55% appear just once. The ten largest clones capture approximately 44% of the sample.

The record originates from a study of T cells in Graves' hyperthyroidism and ophthalmopathy (dated by TCRdb to about 2019). Turning to the overall study: TCR V-J signatures able to tell the groups apart were searched for in a discovery cohort of around 95 patients, of whom roughly 42 had Graves' ophthalmopathy and 55 to 60 had stable Graves' hyperthyroidism. TCR Vbeta CDR3 sequencing of roughly 140 peripheral blood samples (over 40 ophthalmopathy, some 75 hyperthyroidism and roughly 17 progressor patients) is reported in the paper. The 100 discovery patients were randomly split 7:3 into training and test sets. After blood sampling, hyperthyroidism patients were treated with methimazole at a starting dose of 30 mg daily, and ophthalmopathy patients were treated with high-dose intravenous methylprednisolone. Whether ophthalmopathy could be predicted prospectively was tested in an independent validation cohort made up of roughly 19 hyperthyroidism patients plus 17 patients who later progressed to ophthalmopathy. Thyroid tissue and blood T-cell repertoires from more than 5 Graves' hyperthyroidism patients were also compared in the study. The paper's findings and limits, for the study overall: A model built on a 13 V-J signature distinguished ophthalmopathy from stable hyperthyroidism, reaching about 89% sensitivity and around 82% specificity in cross-validation and 80%/75% in testing. In validation, progression to ophthalmopathy was predicted by the model with about 70% sensitivity and under 85% specificity, a median of 6.5 months before onset. Most expanded thyroid clonotypes (frequency above 0.001) were also found in blood, which suggests that blood repertoires may mirror thyroid immune responses. No statistical method was used to set the sample size in advance, and investigators knew the group allocation.

Exclusion was applied to patients with uncontrolled infections, other autoimmune diseases, pregnancy or lactation. Diagnoses relied on clinical symptoms, serum thyroxine and TRAb, thyroid ultrasound and orbital computed tomography. Total RNA was extracted with Trizol reagent, and quality was checked on an Agilent 2100 Bioanalyzer. The sequenced material came from peripheral blood or thyroid tissue (not recorded which). The V and J segments used are TRBV10-3 and TRBJ1-5; the D gene identity is not certain. The clonotype comes from an adult woman with Graves' disease, either hyperthyroidism or ophthalmopathy (not recorded which). The DNA sequence reads TGTGCCATCAGCCAGAGTAACAATCAGCCCCAGCATTTT. Translated, it gives CAISQSNNQPQHF.